This T cell receptor beta chain derives from a study of shared clonotypes between healthy human individuals. Overall study: Two female and a few male donors aged 18 to 49 were enrolled.

Among the donors, all were Caucasian adults who lived in Nashville, Tennessee. Repertoires were generated with immunoSEQ multiplex PCR, while TCRdb's copy carries only in-frame clones and drops some. The sample contains 470,000 or so clones, around 80% of which appear only once. The germline V gene encodes CDR1 SGHTA and CDR2 FQGTGA. Losses at the gene ends were 3 bases for V and 5 bases for J; bases not matched to a gene: 3. The CDR3 covers 13 residues. Sequencing input: PBMCs. The chain uses TRBV7-3 and TRBJ2-7, with 8 positions matching TRBD1. The clonotype was recovered from a woman aged 40 to 50 in good health. Some clones in this sample may be carry-over from other donors' samples. In DNA, the CDR3 is TGTGCCAGCAGCTTGGACAGGGTCAACGAGCAGTACTTC. Its protein product is CASSLDRVNEQYF.